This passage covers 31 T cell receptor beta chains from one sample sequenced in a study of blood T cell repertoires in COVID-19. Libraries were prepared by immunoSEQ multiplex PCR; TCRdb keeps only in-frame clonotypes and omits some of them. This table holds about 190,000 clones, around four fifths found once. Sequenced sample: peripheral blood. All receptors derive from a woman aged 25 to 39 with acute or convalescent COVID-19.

The CDR3 loop reads CASSRETGTEAFF. The CDR3 DNA reads as TGTGCCAGCAGCCGCGAGACTGGCACTGAAGCTTTCTTT. The chain couples TRBV6-2 or TRBV6-3 to TRBJ1-1; no firm D call. Germline CDR1 and CDR2: MNHEY and SVGEGT. CDR3 length equals 13 residues. V was cut by 6 bases and J by 4 bases, with 12 bases left in between.

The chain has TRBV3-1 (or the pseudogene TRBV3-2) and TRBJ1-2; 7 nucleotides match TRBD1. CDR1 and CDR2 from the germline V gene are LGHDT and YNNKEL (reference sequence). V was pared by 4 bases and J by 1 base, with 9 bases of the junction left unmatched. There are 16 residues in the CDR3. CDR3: CASSPPQGICNYGYTF. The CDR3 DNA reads TGTGCCAGCAGCCCTCCACAGGGGATTTGTAACTATGGCTACACCTTC.

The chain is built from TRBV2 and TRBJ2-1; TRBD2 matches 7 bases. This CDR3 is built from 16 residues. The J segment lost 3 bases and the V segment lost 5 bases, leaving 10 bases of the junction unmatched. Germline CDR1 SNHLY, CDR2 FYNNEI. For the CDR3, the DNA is TGTGCCAGCAGTCCGCATTTAGCGGGTGACTACAATGAGCAGTTCTTC. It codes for CASSPHLAGDYNEQFF.

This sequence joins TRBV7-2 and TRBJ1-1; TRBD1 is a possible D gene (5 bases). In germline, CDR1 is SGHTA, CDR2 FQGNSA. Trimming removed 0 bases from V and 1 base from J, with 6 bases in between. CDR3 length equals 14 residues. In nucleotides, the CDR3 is TGTGCCAGCAGCTTAGCGGGGGGGAACACTGAAGCTTTCTTT. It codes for CASSLAGGNTEAFF.

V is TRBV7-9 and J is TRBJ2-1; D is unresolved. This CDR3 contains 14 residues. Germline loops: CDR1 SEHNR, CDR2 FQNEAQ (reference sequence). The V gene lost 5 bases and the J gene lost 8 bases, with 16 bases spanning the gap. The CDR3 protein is CASSMSSVSYEQFF. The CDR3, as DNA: TGTGCCAGCAGCATGTCCTCCGTGTCTTATGAGCAGTTCTTC.

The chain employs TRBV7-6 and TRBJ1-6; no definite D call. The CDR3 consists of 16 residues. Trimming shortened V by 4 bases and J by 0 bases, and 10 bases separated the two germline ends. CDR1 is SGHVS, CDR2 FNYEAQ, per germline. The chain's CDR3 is CASSSPEGSYNSPLHF. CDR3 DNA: TGTGCCAGCAGCTCCCCCGAGGGCTCCTATAATTCACCCCTCCACTTT.

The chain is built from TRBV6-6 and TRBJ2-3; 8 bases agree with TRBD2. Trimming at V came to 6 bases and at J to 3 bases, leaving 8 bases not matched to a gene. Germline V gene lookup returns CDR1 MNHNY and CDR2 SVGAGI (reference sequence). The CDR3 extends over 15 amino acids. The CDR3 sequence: CASRPSGSVTDTQYF. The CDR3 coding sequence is TGTGCCAGCAGACCCAGCGGGAGTGTGACAGATACGCAGTATTTT.

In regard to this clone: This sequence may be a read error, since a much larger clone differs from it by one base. The CDR3 is CASSLGLYEQYF. For the CDR3, the DNA is TGTGCCAGCAGCTTAGGACTGTACGAGCAGTACTTC. The chain employs TRBV11-3 and TRBJ2-7, with D uncertain. CDR1 and CDR2 from the germline V gene are SGHNT and YENEEA. The ends were cut back, 1 base at V and 4 bases at J, with 5 bases in the middle. The CDR3 runs 12 residues.

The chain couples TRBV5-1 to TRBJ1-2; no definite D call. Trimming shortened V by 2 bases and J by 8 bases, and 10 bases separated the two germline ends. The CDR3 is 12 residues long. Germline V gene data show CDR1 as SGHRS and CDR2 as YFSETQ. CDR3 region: CASSFERSGYTF. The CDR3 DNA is TGCGCCAGCAGCTTTGAGAGGTCGGGCTACACCTTC. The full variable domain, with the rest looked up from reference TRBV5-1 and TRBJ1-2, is KAGVTQTPRYLIKTRGQQVTLSCSPISGHRSVSWYQQTPGQGLQFLFEYFSETQRNKGNFPGRFSGRQFSNSRSEMNVSTLELGDSALYLCASSFERSGYTFGSGTRLTVV.

The CDR3 bases are TGTGCCAGCAGCAAACATAGGACTAGCGGGGGTCAAGAGACCCAGTACTTC. Translating gives CASSKHRTSGGQETQYF. The genes are TRBV2 and TRBJ2-5; 13 positions match TRBD2. CDR1 is SNHLY, CDR2 FYNNEI, per germline. The CDR3 has 17 residues. V dropped 6 bases and J dropped 2; count of bases not matched to a gene: 9.

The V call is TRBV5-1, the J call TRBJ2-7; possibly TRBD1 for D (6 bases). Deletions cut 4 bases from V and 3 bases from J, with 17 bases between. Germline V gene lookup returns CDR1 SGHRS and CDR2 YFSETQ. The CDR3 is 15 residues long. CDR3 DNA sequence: TGCGCCAGCAGCCGGACAGTAGACCTCTACTACGAGCAGTACTTC. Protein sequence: CASSRTVDLYYEQYF.

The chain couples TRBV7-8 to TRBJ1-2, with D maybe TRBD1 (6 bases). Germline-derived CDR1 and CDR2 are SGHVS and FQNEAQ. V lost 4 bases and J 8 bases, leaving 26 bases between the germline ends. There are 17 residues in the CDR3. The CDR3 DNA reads TGTGCCAGCAGCTCCAAAATGAGGGACAACAAGGGTCGGGGCTACACCTTC. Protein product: CASSSKMRDNKGRGYTF.

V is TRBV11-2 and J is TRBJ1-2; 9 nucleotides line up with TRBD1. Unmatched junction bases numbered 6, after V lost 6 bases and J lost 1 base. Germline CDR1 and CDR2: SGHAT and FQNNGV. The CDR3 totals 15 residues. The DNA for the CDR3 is TGTGCCAGCAGATCCCCGGACAGGGGTAACTATGGCTACACCTTC. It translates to CASRSPDRGNYGYTF.

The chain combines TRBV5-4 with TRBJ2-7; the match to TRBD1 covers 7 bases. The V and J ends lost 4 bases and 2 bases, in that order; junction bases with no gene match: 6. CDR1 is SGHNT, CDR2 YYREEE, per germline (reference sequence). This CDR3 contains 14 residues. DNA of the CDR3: TGTGCCAGCAGCCCTGGGACAGCGACCTACGAGCAGTACTTC. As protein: CASSPGTATYEQYF.

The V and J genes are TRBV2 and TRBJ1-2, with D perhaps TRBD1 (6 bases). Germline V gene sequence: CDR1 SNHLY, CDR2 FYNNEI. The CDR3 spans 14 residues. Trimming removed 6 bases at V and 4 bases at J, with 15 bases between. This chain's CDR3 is CASSGTGQPYGYTF. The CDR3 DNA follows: TGTGCCAGCAGCGGAACGGGACAACCCTATGGCTACACCTTC. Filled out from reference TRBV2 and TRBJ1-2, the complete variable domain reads EPEVTQTPSHQVTQMGQEVILRCVPISNHLYFYWYRQILGQKVEFLVSFYNNEISEKSEIFDDQFSVERPDGSNFTLKIRSTKLEDSAMYFCASSGTGQPYGYTFGSGTRLTVV.

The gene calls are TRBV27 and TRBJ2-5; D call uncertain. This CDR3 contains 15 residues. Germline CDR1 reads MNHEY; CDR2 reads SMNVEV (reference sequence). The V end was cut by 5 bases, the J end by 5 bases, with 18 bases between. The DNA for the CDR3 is TGTGCCAGCAGTCCTGAGCTGGAGCAGAGTGAGACCCAGTACTTC. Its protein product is CASSPELEQSETQYF.

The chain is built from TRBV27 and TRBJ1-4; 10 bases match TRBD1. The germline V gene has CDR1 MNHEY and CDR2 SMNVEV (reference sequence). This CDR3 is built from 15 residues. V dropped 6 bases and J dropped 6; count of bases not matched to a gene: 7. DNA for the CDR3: TGTGCCAGCAGCCAAATAGGGACAGGGGATGAAAAACTGTTTTTT. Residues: CASSQIGTGDEKLFF.

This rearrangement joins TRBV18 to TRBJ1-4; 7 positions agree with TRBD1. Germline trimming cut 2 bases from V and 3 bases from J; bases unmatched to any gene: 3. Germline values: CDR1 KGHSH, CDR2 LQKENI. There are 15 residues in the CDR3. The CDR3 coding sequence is TGTGCCAGCTCACCAGGGACAGCTTCTAATGAAAAACTGTTTTTT. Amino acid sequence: CASSPGTASNEKLFF.

CDR3 DNA: TGTGCCAGCAGTCTAGCGGATCCTAACAATGAGCAGTTCTTC. Translated, it gives CASSLADPNNEQFF. V is TRBV27 and J is TRBJ2-1; TRBD2 agrees at 7 bases. The V gene's germline CDR1 is MNHEY and CDR2 SMNVEV (reference sequence). V was clipped by 5 bases and J by 5 bases; unmatched bases: 6. The CDR3 contains 14 residues.

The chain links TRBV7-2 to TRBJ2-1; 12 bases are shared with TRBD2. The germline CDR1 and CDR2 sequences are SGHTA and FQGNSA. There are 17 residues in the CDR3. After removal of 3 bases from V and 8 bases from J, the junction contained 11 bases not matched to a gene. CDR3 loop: CASSFRTSGITPHEQFF. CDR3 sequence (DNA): TGTGCCAGCAGCTTTCGGACTAGCGGGATTACTCCCCATGAGCAGTTCTTC.

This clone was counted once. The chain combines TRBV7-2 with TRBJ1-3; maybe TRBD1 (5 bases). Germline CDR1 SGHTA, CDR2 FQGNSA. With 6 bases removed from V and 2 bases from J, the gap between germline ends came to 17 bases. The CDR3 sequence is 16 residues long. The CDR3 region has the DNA TGTGCCAGCAGTCTAGCGGGGCAGCTACCTGGAAACACCATATATTTT. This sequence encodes CASSLAGQLPGNTIYF.

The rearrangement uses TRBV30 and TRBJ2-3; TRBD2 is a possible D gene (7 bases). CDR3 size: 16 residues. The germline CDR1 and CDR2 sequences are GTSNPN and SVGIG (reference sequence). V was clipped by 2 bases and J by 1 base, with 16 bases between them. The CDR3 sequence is CAWSPGGPGGTDTQYF. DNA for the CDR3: TGTGCCTGGAGTCCCGGGGGGCCGGGAGGCACAGATACGCAGTATTTT.

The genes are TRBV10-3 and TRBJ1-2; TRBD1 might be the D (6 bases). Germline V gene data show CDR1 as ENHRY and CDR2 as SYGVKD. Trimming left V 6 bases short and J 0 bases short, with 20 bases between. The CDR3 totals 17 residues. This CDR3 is CAIRGTLLTHPNYGYTF. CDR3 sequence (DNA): TGTGCCATCAGGGGGACACTCTTAACCCACCCTAACTATGGCTACACCTTC.

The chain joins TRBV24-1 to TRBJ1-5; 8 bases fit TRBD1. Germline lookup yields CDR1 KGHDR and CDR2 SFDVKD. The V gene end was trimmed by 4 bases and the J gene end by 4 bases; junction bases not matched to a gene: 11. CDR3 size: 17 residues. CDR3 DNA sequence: TGTGCCACCAGTGACTGGACCGGGACAGGTATTAATCAGCCCCAGCATTTT. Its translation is CATSDWTGTGINQPQHF.

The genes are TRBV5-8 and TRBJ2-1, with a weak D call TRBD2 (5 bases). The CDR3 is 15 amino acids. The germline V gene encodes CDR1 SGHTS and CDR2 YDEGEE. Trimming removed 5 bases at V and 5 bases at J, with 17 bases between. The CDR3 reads CASSFRGSGHNEQFF. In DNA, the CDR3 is TGTGCCAGCAGTTTCAGAGGGAGCGGCCACAATGAGCAGTTCTTC.

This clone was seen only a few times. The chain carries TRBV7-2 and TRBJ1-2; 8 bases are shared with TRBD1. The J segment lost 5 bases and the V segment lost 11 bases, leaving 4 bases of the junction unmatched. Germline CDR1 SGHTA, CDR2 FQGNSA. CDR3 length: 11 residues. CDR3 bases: TGTGCCGTACGACAGGGGTATGGCTACACCTTC. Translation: CAVRQGYGYTF.

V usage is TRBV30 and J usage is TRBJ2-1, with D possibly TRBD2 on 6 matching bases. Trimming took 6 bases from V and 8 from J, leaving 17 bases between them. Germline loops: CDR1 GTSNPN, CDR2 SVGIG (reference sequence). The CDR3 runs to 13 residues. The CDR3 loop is CACAGFSSDEQFF. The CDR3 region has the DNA TGTGCCTGCGCGGGATTCAGTTCGGATGAGCAGTTCTTC.

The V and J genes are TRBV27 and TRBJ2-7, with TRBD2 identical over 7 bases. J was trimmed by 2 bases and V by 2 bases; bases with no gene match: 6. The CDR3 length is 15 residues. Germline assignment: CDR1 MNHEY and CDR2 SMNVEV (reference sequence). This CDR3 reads CASSLAASGPYEQYF. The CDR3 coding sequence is TGTGCCAGCAGTTTAGCGGCTAGCGGACCCTACGAGCAGTACTTC.

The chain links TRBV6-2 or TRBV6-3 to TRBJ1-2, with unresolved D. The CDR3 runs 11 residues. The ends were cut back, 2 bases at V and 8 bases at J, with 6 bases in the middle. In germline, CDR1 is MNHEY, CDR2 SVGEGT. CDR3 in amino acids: CASSYLSGYTF. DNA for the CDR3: TGTGCCAGCAGTTACCTCTCCGGCTACACCTTC.

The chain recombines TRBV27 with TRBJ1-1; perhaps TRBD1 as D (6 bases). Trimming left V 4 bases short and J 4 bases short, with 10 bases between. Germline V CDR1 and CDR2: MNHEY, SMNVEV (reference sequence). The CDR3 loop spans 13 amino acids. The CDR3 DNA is TGTGCCAGCAGTTCCACAGGGAGCACTGAAGCTTTCTTT. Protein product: CASSSTGSTEAFF.

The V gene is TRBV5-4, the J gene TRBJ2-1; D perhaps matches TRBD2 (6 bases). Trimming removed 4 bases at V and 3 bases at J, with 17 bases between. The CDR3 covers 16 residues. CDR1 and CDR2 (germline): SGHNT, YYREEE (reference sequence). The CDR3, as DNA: TGTGCCAGCAGCACGTACGGGGGTCACCGCTACAATGAGCAGTTCTTC. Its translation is CASSTYGGHRYNEQFF.